One and the same sample provided the 9 T cell receptor beta chains below, sequenced in a study of T cell responses to AZD1222 COVID-19 vaccine (dated by TCRdb to the early 2020s). This sample's time point label indicates: baseline before first vaccination. Receptor amplification or capture employed the immunoSEQ multiplex PCR assay. TCRdb obtained this table from immuneACCESS and retained in-frame rearrangements with V and J assigned. These tables miss some clones; where compared with another copy, unresolved V genes account for less than half of the shortfall, and the remainder is unexplained. The sample contains roughly 120,000 clones, approximately 90% of them found a single time. The top ten clonotypes cover 4% to 6% of the sample. The sample was peripheral blood, taken on day 0 of AZD1222 vaccination. These receptors originate from an adult in good health.

Notes on this clone: The identical CDR3 is also encoded by other nucleotide sequences in the sample. The V gene is TRBV12-3 or TRBV12-4, the J gene TRBJ1-5; D is undetermined. The CDR3 contains 13 residues. The V end was cut by 0 bases, the J end by 4 bases, with 4 bases between. The CDR3 DNA is TGTGCCAGCAGTTTAGCTGAGAATCAGCCCCAGCATTTT. Translated: CASSLAENQPQHF.

This clone has only one observation. The chain has TRBV18 and TRBJ2-3, with D hard to call. The V end lost 0 bases, the J end lost 1 base, and 11 bases lay between the germline ends. CDR3 length: 16 amino acids. Germline V gene sequence: CDR1 KGHSH, CDR2 LQKENI. CDR3 DNA sequence: TGTGCCAGCTCACCACCGAACGGAGCTGGCACAGATACGCAGTATTTT. This sequence encodes CASSPPNGAGTDTQYF.

The chain combines TRBV3-1 (or the pseudogene TRBV3-2) with TRBJ1-2; no clear D gene. In germline, CDR1 is LGHDT, CDR2 YNNKEL (reference sequence). Trimming cost V 4 bases and J 0 bases, with 12 bases left between them. CDR3 length: 15 residues. CDR3 region: CASSPTPQTNYGYTF. The DNA for the CDR3 is TGTGCCAGCAGCCCAACCCCACAGACTAACTATGGCTACACCTTC.

This sequence joins TRBV6-2 or TRBV6-3 and TRBJ1-6, with D possibly being TRBD1 (6 bases). Trimming took off 4 bases at V and 10 bases at J, with 14 bases between the two ends. Looked up from germline, CDR1 is MNHEY and CDR2 is SVGEGT. The CDR3 length is 14 residues. CDR3 sequence reads: CASSSRGGESPLHF. The CDR3 DNA sequence: TGTGCCAGCAGTTCGAGGGGGGGCGAGTCACCCCTCCACTTT.

This CDR3 is CASRPTSYPEEQFF. In DNA, the CDR3 is TGTGCCAGCAGACCTACTAGCTATCCTGAGGAGCAGTTCTTC. The rearrangement uses TRBV6-5 and TRBJ2-1, with D tentatively TRBD2 (6 bases). The length of the CDR3 is 14 residues. V was clipped by 6 bases and J by 10 bases, with 19 bases between them. In germline, CDR1 is MNHEY, CDR2 SVGAGI.

The J gene is TRBJ1-4, the V gene TRBV7-2; TRBD1 might be the D (5 bases). The germline V gene has CDR1 SGHTA and CDR2 FQGNSA. The CDR3 is made up of 14 amino acids. The ends were cut back, 2 bases at V and 8 bases at J, with 12 bases in the middle. In nucleotides, the CDR3 is TGTGCCAGCAGCTTAATGGGGACTGGCGAAAAACTGTTTTTT. This encodes CASSLMGTGEKLFF. The full variable domain, its missing parts supplied by reference TRBV7-2 and TRBJ1-4, is GAGVSQSPSNKVTEKGKDVELRCDPISGHTALYWYRQSLGQGLEFLIYFQGNSAPDKSGLPSDRFSAERTGGSVSTLTIQRTQQEDSAVYLCASSLMGTGEKLFFGSGTQLSVL.

Note on this clone: Other DNA sequences from this sample encode an identical CDR3 as well. The chain employs TRBV2 and TRBJ1-4; D gene uncertain. In germline, CDR1 is SNHLY, CDR2 FYNNEI. The CDR3 loop spans 13 amino acids. V shed 2 bases and J shed 4 bases, with 5 bases lying between them. The CDR3 DNA sequence: TGTGCCAGCAGTGAACAAGATAATGAAAAACTGTTTTTT. This gives the protein CASSEQDNEKLFF.

The count of this clone is one. The chain recombines TRBV21-1 with TRBJ2-7. TRBV21-1 is labeled a pseudogene. This CDR3 spans 13 amino acids. The CDR3 region is CASSKVKGYEQYF. As DNA, the CDR3 is TGTGCCAGCAGCAAAGTAAAGGGATACGAGCAGTACTTC.

This clone has just one count. This chain connects TRBV19 to TRBJ1-2; possible D gene TRBD1, 6 bases. There are 15 residues in the CDR3. CDR1 is LNHDA, CDR2 SQIVND, per germline (reference sequence). The V gene lost 4 bases and the J gene lost 4 bases, with 16 bases spanning the gap. The CDR3 here is CASSRTGSGGYGYTF. CDR3 coding DNA: TGTGCCAGTAGTAGAACAGGGAGCGGAGGCTATGGCTACACCTTC.